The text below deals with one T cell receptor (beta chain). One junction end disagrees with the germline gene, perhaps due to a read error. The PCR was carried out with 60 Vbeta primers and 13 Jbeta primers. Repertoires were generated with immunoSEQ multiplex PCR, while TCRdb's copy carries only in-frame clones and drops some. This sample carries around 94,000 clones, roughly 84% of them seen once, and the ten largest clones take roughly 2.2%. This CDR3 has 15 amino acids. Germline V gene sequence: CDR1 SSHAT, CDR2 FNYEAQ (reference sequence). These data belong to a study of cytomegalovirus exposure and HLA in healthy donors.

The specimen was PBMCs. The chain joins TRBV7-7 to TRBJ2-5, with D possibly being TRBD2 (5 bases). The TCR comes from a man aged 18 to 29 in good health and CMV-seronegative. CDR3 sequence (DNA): TGTGCTAGCAGCTTAGCGCGCGGTACCCAAGAGACCCAGTACTTC. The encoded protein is CASSLARGTQETQYF.